One sample yielded the 6 T cell receptor beta chains listed below, sequenced in a study of cytomegalovirus exposure and HLA in healthy donors. With 60 Vbeta and 13 Jbeta primers, the PCR was carried out. Some clones are missing from TCRdb's copy, which holds only in-frame ones; the method was immunoSEQ multiplex PCR. The table lists fewer than 80,000 clones, about 75% of them singletons, with less than 25% in the top ten. Input material: PBMCs. The receptors come from a woman between 35 and 50 years old in good health and CMV-seropositive.

This clone was recorded a few times. Here the CDR3 DNA reads TGTGCCAGCAGCTTGCCCAGGAACACTGAAGCTTTCTTT. Its translation is CASSLPRNTEAFF. The V and J genes are TRBV5-6 and TRBJ1-1, with unresolved D. The V gene's germline CDR1 is SGHDT and CDR2 YYEEEE. The CDR3 sequence is 13 residues long. V was trimmed by 1 base and J by 1 base, leaving 5 bases between them.

The chain uses TRBV19 and TRBJ1-5; D call uncertain. V shed 4 bases and J shed 2 bases, with 18 bases lying between them. This CDR3 is 17 amino acids long. Germline V lookup: CDR1 LNHDA, CDR2 SQIVND (reference sequence). CDR3 region: CASSTAGGMGGNQPQHF. CDR3 nucleotide sequence: TGTGCCAGTAGTACTGCGGGAGGGATGGGTGGCAATCAGCCCCAGCATTTT.

The chain joins TRBV4-3 to TRBJ2-7, with 7 bases aligning to TRBD2. The CDR3 is made up of 15 amino acids. With V trimmed by 0 bases and J by 7 bases, 9 bases remained unmatched. Germline V lookup: CDR1 LGHNA, CDR2 YSLEER. CDR3 coding DNA: TGCGCCAGCAGCCAAGACGCCACAGGAGCGGGGGAGCAGTACTTC. Protein sequence: CASSQDATGAGEQYF.

This chain joins TRBV5-1 and TRBJ2-7; D remains unclear. The CDR3 loop spans 13 amino acids. Germline V CDR1 and CDR2: SGHRS, YFSETQ. V lost 4 bases and J 5 bases, leaving 13 bases between the germline ends. CDR3 amino acids: CASSRTPGDEQYF. The CDR3 nucleotides are TGCGCCAGCAGCCGCACGCCGGGTGACGAGCAGTACTTC.

V is TRBV28 and J is TRBJ1-3; TRBD1 aligns across 7 bases. CDR1 is MDHEN, CDR2 SYDVKM, per germline. V trimming: 6 bases; J trimming: 4 bases; junction bases outside the gene matches: 9. The CDR3 loop spans 15 amino acids. CDR3 protein: CASSSRGGRGNTIYF. The DNA for the CDR3 is TGTGCCAGCAGCTCCCGAGGGGGCCGGGGAAACACCATATATTTT.

V and J are TRBV19 and TRBJ1-4; D remains ambiguous. Deletions cut 2 bases from V and 4 bases from J, with 11 bases between. Germline CDR1 is LNHDA and CDR2 is SQIVND (reference sequence). There are 15 residues in the CDR3. The CDR3 DNA reads TGTGCCAGTAGTATAATGAGGTTGGGTAATGAAAAACTGTTTTTT. This encodes CASSIMRLGNEKLFF.